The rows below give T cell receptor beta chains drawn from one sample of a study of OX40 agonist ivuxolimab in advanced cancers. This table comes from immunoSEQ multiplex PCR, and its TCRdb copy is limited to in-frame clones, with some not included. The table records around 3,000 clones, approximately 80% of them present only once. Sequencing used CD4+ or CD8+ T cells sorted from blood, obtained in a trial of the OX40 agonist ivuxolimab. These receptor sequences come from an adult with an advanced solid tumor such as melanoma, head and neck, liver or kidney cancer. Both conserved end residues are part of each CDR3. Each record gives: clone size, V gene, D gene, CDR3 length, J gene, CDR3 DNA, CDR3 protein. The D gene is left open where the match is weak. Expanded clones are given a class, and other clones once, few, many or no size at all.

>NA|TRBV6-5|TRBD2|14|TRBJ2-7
TGTGCCAGCAGTCGACTAGCGGGAGTGGGTGAGCAGTACTTC
CASSRLAGVGEQYF
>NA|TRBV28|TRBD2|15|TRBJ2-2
TGTGCCAGCAGTCGGACTAGCGGGATCGTCGGGGAGCTGTTTTTT
CASSRTSGIVGELFF
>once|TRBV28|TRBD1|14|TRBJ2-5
TGTGCCAGCAGTGACGGGACAGACCAAGAGACCCAGTACTTC
CASSDGTDQETQYF
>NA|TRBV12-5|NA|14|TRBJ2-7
TGTGCTAGTGTTCTAGTCCTCCAGGGTTACGAGCAGTACTTC
CASVLVLQGYEQYF
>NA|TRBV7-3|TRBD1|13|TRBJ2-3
TGTGCCAGCAGCCCCGACAGGGGGCATACGCAGTATTTT
CASSPDRGHTQYF
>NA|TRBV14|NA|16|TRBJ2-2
TGTGCCAGCAGCCCCAGGACAGACCGGCTCTCCGGGGAGCTGTTTTTT
CASSPRTDRLSGELFF
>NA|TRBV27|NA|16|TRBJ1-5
TGTGCCAGCAGTTCCCTCACCCAGGAGGCCAATCAGCCCCAGCATTTT
CASSSLTQEANQPQHF
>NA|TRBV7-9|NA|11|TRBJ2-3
TGTGCCGGGCGGGGTACAGATACGCAGTATTTT
CAGRGTDTQYF
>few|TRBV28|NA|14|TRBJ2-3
TGTGCCAGCGTTTCGGCGCTTAGCACAGATACGCAGTATTTT
CASVSALSTDTQYF
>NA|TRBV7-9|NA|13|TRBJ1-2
TGTGCCAGCAGCCTGGGGCAGGGGAGGGCCTACACCTTC
CASSLGQGRAYTF
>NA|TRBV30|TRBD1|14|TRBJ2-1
TGTGCCTACAACCCGGGACAGGGGTACAATGAGCAGTTCTTC
CAYNPGQGYNEQFF
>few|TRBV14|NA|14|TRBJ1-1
TGTGCCAGCAGCCAAGAATGGGGGGGGTTCGAAGCTTTCTTT
CASSQEWGGFEAFF
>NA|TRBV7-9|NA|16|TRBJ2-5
TGTGCCAGCAGCTTAACCGCCGTCCGATTCCAAGAGACCCAGTACTTC
CASSLTAVRFQETQYF